The 13 T cell receptor beta chains in this list originate from one sample, sequenced in a study of cytomegalovirus exposure and HLA in healthy donors. The method was immunoSEQ multiplex PCR; TCRdb's version includes in-frame clones alone and lacks a portion of them. The sample carries about 170,000 clones, roughly 89% recorded once. Sequenced: PBMCs. Receptor source: a woman aged 25 to 45 in good health and CMV-seronegative.

The chain uses TRBV11-2 and TRBJ2-1; possibly TRBD2 for D (5 bases). Germline V lookup: CDR1 SGHAT, CDR2 FQNNGV. V was trimmed by 5 bases and J by 2 bases, leaving 13 bases between them. The CDR3 runs 15 residues. CDR3 loop: CASSATGFPYNEQFF. CDR3 DNA: TGTGCCAGCAGCGCCACGGGGTTCCCCTACAATGAGCAGTTCTTC.

This rearrangement joins TRBV10-3 to TRBJ2-3; 9 bases map to TRBD1. CDR3 length: 15 residues. J gave up 5 bases and V 0 bases, and 3 bases lay outside the gene matches. CDR1 and CDR2 from the germline V gene are ENHRY and SYGVKD. CDR3 amino acids: CAISESYRGLDTQYF. CDR3 nucleotides: TGTGCCATCAGTGAGTCGTACAGGGGGCTAGATACGCAGTATTTT.

This chain joins TRBV18 and TRBJ2-5; D is possibly TRBD2 (5 bases). The V gene's germline CDR1 is KGHSH and CDR2 LQKENI. The CDR3 totals 17 residues. V lost 0 bases and J lost 0, with 14 bases in between. The CDR3 reads CASSPPTTWRDQETQYF. The CDR3 region has the DNA TGTGCCAGCTCACCACCCACCACGTGGCGGGACCAAGAGACCCAGTACTTC.

This clone was found once. The V call is TRBV30, the J call TRBJ2-2; 9 bases map to TRBD2. After removal of 8 bases from V and 1 base from J, the junction contained 5 bases not matched to a gene. CDR3 length: 14 amino acids. The germline V gene has CDR1 GTSNPN and CDR2 SVGIG (reference sequence). CDR3 residues: CALRRGGNTGELFF. Here the CDR3 DNA reads TGTGCCCTCCGGCGGGGGGGGAACACCGGGGAGCTGTTTTTT.

This chain joins TRBV2 and TRBJ1-2, with D unclear. CDR3 size: 13 residues. Germline CDR1 is SNHLY and CDR2 is FYNNEI. Trimming left V 6 bases short and J 0 bases short, with 8 bases between. The CDR3 is CASRQEANYGYTF. For the CDR3, the DNA is TGTGCCAGCAGGCAGGAAGCTAACTATGGCTACACCTTC.

V usage is TRBV19 and J usage is TRBJ2-7, with D possibly TRBD1 on 6 matching bases. V lost 5 bases and J 2 bases, leaving 16 bases between the germline ends. The germline gives CDR1 LNHDA, CDR2 SQIVND (reference sequence). This CDR3 contains 15 residues. For the CDR3, the DNA is TGTGCCAGTAGTCTAACACAGGGTTTTGCCTACGAGCAGTACTTC. The encoded protein is CASSLTQGFAYEQYF.

The chain has TRBV6-5 and TRBJ2-1; 8 bases map to TRBD2. Germline V gives CDR1 MNHEY, CDR2 SVGAGI. The CDR3 is 15 residues long. The ends lost 7 bases at V and 4 bases at J; junction bases unmatched: 9. In DNA form, the CDR3 reads TGTGCCAGCAATTTTGCGGGGGGCCTTTACAATGAGCAGTTCTTC. Residues: CASNFAGGLYNEQFF.

The J gene is TRBJ2-2, the V gene TRBV6-4; 9 bases are a match to TRBD1. The CDR3 has 15 residues. Germline CDR1 and CDR2: MRHNA and SNTAGT. V lost 4 bases, J lost 4 bases, and 4 bases stayed unmatched. CDR3 sequence reads: CASSAGQGGTGELFF. The DNA of the CDR3 is TGTGCCAGCAGTGCGGGACAGGGAGGCACCGGGGAGCTGTTTTTT.

This sequence joins TRBV2 and TRBJ1-6; the match to TRBD1 covers 9 bases. CDR3 length: 16 amino acids. Looked up from germline, CDR1 is SNHLY and CDR2 is FYNNEI. V lost 3 bases, J lost 10 bases, and 10 bases stayed unmatched. This CDR3 is CASSEGAGQGRSPLHF. The CDR3 DNA sequence: TGTGCCAGCAGTGAGGGGGCGGGACAGGGTCGCTCACCCCTCCACTTT.

The rearrangement links TRBV5-1 to TRBJ1-2; 9 nucleotides match TRBD1. There are 14 residues in the CDR3. Per germline, CDR1 SGHRS and CDR2 YFSETQ. V shed 4 bases and J 8 bases; nucleotides not matched to a gene: 9. CDR3 in amino acids: CASSPVGDREGYTF. In DNA form, the CDR3 reads TGCGCCAGCAGCCCTGTCGGGGACAGGGAGGGCTACACCTTC.

The chain employs TRBV6-5 and TRBJ1-2; TRBD1 is a possible D gene (6 bases). The CDR3 extends over 15 amino acids. Trimming stripped 6 bases from V and 8 bases from J, with 22 bases between. From germline, CDR1 is MNHEY and CDR2 SVGAGI. CDR3 nucleotides: TGTGCCAGCAGACACCCGACAGGATTCAAATCGGGCTACACCTTC. Translation gives CASRHPTGFKSGYTF.

The genes are TRBV12-5 and TRBJ1-6; D uncertain. The CDR3 length is 17 residues. From germline, CDR1 is LGHNT and CDR2 FRNRAP. V lost 2 bases, J lost 0 bases, and 11 bases lay in between. The CDR3 DNA sequence: TGTGCTAGTGGTTTGCAACAGCTGAGCTCCTATAATTCACCCCTCCACTTT. Its protein is CASGLQQLSSYNSPLHF.

The chain employs TRBV4-1 and TRBJ1-1; 8 bases match TRBD1. CDR3 length: 17 amino acids. Germline V CDR1 and CDR2: MGHRA, YSYEKL. With V trimmed by 2 bases and J by 0 bases, 8 bases remained unmatched. CDR3: CASSQIQGAIMNTEAFF. Here the CDR3 DNA reads TGCGCCAGCAGCCAAATCCAGGGGGCGATTATGAACACTGAAGCTTTCTTT.